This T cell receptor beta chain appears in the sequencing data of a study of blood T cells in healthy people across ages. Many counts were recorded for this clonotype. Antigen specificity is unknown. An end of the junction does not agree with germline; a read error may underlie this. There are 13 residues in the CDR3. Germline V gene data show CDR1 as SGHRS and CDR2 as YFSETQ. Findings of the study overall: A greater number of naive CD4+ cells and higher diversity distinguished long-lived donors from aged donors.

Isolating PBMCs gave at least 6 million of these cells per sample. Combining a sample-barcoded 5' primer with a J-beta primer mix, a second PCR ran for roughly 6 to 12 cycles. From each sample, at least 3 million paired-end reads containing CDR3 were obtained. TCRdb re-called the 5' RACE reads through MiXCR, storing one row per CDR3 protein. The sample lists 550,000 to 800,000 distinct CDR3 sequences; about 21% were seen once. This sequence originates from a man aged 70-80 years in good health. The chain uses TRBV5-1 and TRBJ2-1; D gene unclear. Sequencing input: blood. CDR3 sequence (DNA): TGTGCCAGCAGCTTAGAGGTCGGGAATGAGCAGTTCTTC. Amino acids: CASSLEVGNEQFF.